Listed below are T cell receptor beta chains from one sample, sequenced in a study of regulatory T cells. TCRdb's table, derived via immunoSEQ multiplex PCR, lists solely in-frame clones and lacks some. The profile shows tens of thousands of clones, roughly 84% of them singletons. The material sequenced was conventional CD4+ T cells sorted from blood. The origin of the receptors is a child between 10 and 17 years old with CD3G deficiency. The conserved cysteine and the conserved F or W are not part of the CDR3 here.

V,J,CDR3
TRBV6-1,TRBJ2-7,ASSESGPFYEQY
TRBV19,TRBJ1-2,ASSKDSQGLYGYT
TRBV11-2,TRBJ2-2,ASSFSLSNTGELF
TRBV7-9,TRBJ2-1,ASSFWQTNEQF
TRBV28,TRBJ1-2,ASSLGGPGGYT
TRBV5-1,TRBJ2-4,ASSLTGGIQY
TRBV28,TRBJ2-3,ASSFMRDTQY
TRBV6-1,TRBJ1-2,ASSIGGSNGYT
TRBV28,TRBJ2-3,ASRGGTDTQY
TRBV28,TRBJ1-4,ASSFSGQGREKLF
TRBV6-1,TRBJ1-4,ASSTRRSNEKLF
TRBV18,TRBJ2-7,ASSPKSLSYEQY